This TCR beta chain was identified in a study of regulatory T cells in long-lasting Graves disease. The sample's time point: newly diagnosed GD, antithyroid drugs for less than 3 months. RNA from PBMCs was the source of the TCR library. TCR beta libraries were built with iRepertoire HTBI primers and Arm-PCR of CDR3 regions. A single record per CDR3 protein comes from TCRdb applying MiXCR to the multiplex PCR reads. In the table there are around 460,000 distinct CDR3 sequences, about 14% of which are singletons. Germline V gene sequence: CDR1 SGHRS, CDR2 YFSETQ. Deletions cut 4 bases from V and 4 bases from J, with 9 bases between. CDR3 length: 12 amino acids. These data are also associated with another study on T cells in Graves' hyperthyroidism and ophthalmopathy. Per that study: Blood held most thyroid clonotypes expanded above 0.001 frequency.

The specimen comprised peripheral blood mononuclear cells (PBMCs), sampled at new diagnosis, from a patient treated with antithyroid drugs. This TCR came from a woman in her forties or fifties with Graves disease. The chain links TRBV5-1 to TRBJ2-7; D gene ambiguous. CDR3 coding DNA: TGCGCCAGCAGCATGGACCTATACGAGCAGTACTTC. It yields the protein CASSMDLYEQYF.